This is a list of T cell receptor beta chains from one sample in a study of shared clonotypes between healthy human individuals. Only in-frame clones appear in the TCRdb table, and some are missing; sequencing was by immunoSEQ multiplex PCR. The sample lists about 2 million clones, over 85% seen once, with 0.85% to 1.3% in the top ten. Sequencing used naive CD8+ T cells sorted from blood. The receptors were gathered from a man aged 18 to 29 in good health. The CDR3 runs from the conserved cysteine through the conserved F or W. A D gene is named only where the DNA matches it firmly. Size is stated for part of the rows, as once, few or many counts, or as a class when the clone is expanded.

j_gene | v_gene | abundance | d_gene | CDR3nt | CDR3aa
TRBJ2-1 | TRBV27 | - | - | TGTGCCAGCAGTTTACGGGCGGGTTACAATGAGCAGTTCTTC | CASSLRAGYNEQFF
TRBJ2-2 | TRBV7-9 | - | - | TGTGCCAGCCGGACTTCTAATGCGCCCGGGGAGCTGTTTTTT | CASRTSNAPGELFF
TRBJ2-7 | TRBV18 | - | - | TGTGCCAGCTCACCCGATTATACCCTGGGCTACGAGCAGTACTTC | CASSPDYTLGYEQYF
TRBJ1-2 | TRBV27 | - | TRBD1 | TGTGCCAGCAGTTTTAATCAGGGGGGCTATGGCTACACCTTC | CASSFNQGGYGYTF
TRBJ2-2 | TRBV30 | many | - | TGTGCCTGGAGTTTCGGATCCGGGGAGCTGTTTTTT | CAWSFGSGELFF
TRBJ1-2 | TRBV4-1 | - | - | TGCGCCAGCAGCCATAACTACTATGGCTACACCTTC | CASSHNYYGYTF
TRBJ2-6 | TRBV7-9 | - | - | TGTGCCAGCAACTTAGCTTCTGGAGGGGCCAACGTCCTGACTTTC | CASNLASGGANVLTF
TRBJ2-7 | TRBV5-6 | - | - | TGTGCCAGCAGCTTGGTTGGCTTATACGAGCAGTACTTC | CASSLVGLYEQYF
TRBJ2-5 | TRBV6-5 | - | - | TGTGCCAGCATCCTACGGGGAGGGGGGCCCCAGTACTTC | CASILRGGGPQYF
TRBJ2-1 | TRBV6-1 | - | - | TGTGCCAGCAGCGATGTGGACAACTACAATGAGCAGTTCTTC | CASSDVDNYNEQFF
TRBJ2-3 | TRBV7-2 | - | - | TGTGCCAGCAGCTTAGTACGCCGGTGGAGCACAGATACGCAGTATTTT | CASSLVRRWSTDTQYF
TRBJ2-2 | TRBV29-1 | - | - | TGCAGCGTTCTTTGGGGCATGACCGGGGAGCTGTTTTTT | CSVLWGMTGELFF
TRBJ1-2 | TRBV13 | - | TRBD1 | TGTGCCAGCAGCCGGGACAGTTCGGGGGGGTATGGCTACACCTTC | CASSRDSSGGYGYTF
TRBJ2-3 | TRBV5-1 | - | - | TGCGCCAGCAGCTTGGTCGGAGAAGGGGCAGATACGCAGTATTTT | CASSLVGEGADTQYF